The present T cell receptor beta chain was sequenced within a study of cytomegalovirus exposure and HLA in healthy donors. Concerning this clone itself: Its target is unknown.

Healthy people donating bone marrow made up the donors. Study results and limitations: For TCR beta chains, V- and J-gene trimming was later linked to a missense DCLRE1C variant.

The study ran its PCR with 60 Vbeta and 13 Jbeta primers. TCRdb's copy holds only in-frame clones and misses some; the assay was immunoSEQ multiplex PCR. Of about 200,000 clones listed, approximately 80% are singletons. CDR1 MGHRA and CDR2 YSYEKL come from the germline V gene. The CDR3 covers 17 residues. Deletions cut 3 bases from V and 2 bases from J, with 19 bases between. The source material was PBMCs. The chain recombines TRBV4-1 with TRBJ1-2, with D possibly matching TRBD1 (6 bases). The source of this sequence is a woman in her 30s in good health and CMV-seronegative. CDR3 loop: CASSHSGTPLLNYGYTF. The CDR3 DNA is TGCGCCAGCAGCCACAGCGGGACACCATTGCTCAACTATGGCTACACCTTC.